This is a list of T cell receptor beta chains from one sample in a study of Graves' ophthalmopathy and Graves' hyperthyroidism. A single record per CDR3 protein comes from TCRdb applying MiXCR to the multiplex PCR reads. The table has approximately 330,000 distinct CDR3 sequences, roughly a sixth seen once. Sequenced material: peripheral blood. All receptors come from an adult man with Graves' ophthalmopathy. Both conserved end residues are trimmed from each CDR3. A D gene is named only where the DNA matches it firmly.

J: TRBJ2-2; V: TRBV30; D: NA; CDR3: ARSRDTNTGELF
J: TRBJ2-7; V: TRBV5-1; D: TRBD1; CDR3: ASSLTSGTGNEQY
J: TRBJ2-7; V: TRBV27; D: TRBD1; CDR3: VSSYGTGYEQY
J: TRBJ2-7; V: TRBV6-1; D: NA; CDR3: AILRGAYEQY
J: TRBJ1-1; V: TRBV3-1; D: NA; CDR3: ASSQGAGGSGTEAF
J: TRBJ2-2; V: TRBV4-1; D: TRBD2; CDR3: ASSQTWTSGSVLF
J: TRBJ1-1; V: TRBV20-1; D: TRBD1; CDR3: SARAGTGGTEAF
J: TRBJ2-7; V: TRBV4-1; D: NA; CDR3: ASSQVLRTAEQY
J: TRBJ2-5; V: TRBV3-1; D: TRBD1; CDR3: ASSLKTGRAIETQY
J: TRBJ2-5; V: TRBV12-3/TRBV12-4; D: NA; CDR3: ATSRGSWQETQY
J: TRBJ1-5; V: TRBV7-8; D: TRBD1; CDR3: ASSLYLTGGQPQH
J: TRBJ1-3; V: TRBV20-1; D: NA; CDR3: SARDLHDSGNTIY
J: TRBJ2-7; V: TRBV28; D: NA; CDR3: ASSLGGFGEQY
J: TRBJ2-5; V: TRBV6-5; D: NA; CDR3: ASLPALSRETQY
J: TRBJ1-2; V: TRBV7-9; D: NA; CDR3: ASSPERADGYT
J: TRBJ1-6; V: TRBV12-3/TRBV12-4; D: NA; CDR3: ASSFREINSPLH
J: TRBJ1-1; V: TRBV6-5; D: NA; CDR3: ASSYPVEQIQEAL
J: TRBJ1-1; V: TRBV18; D: TRBD1; CDR3: ASSSGQGSTEAF
J: TRBJ2-7; V: TRBV6-2/TRBV6-3; D: TRBD2; CDR3: ASSGRTSASYEQY
J: TRBJ2-5; V: TRBV24-1; D: NA; CDR3: ATSDFKSQETQY
J: TRBJ2-7; V: TRBV28; D: NA; CDR3: ASKRWGNGEQY
J: TRBJ1-1; V: TRBV28; D: NA; CDR3: ASSLWTETNTEAF
J: TRBJ2-7; V: TRBV20-1; D: NA; CDR3: SAREGGYEQY
J: TRBJ2-5; V: TRBV7-8; D: TRBD2; CDR3: ASSSSSGRSETQY
J: TRBJ1-1; V: TRBV19; D: NA; CDR3: ASSIDAVNTEAF
J: TRBJ2-6; V: TRBV2; D: NA; CDR3: ASRTYKSSGANVLT
J: TRBJ2-5; V: TRBV5-1; D: NA; CDR3: ASSPGPRETQY
J: TRBJ2-5; V: TRBV30; D: TRBD2; CDR3: AWTIAGGETQY
J: TRBJ2-2; V: TRBV4-3; D: TRBD1; CDR3: ASSRRTGGRNTGELF